Listed here are 13 T cell receptor beta chains from one sample, sequenced in a study of blood T cell repertoires in COVID-19. Clones were read by immunoSEQ multiplex PCR, and TCRdb kept only the in-frame ones, dropping some. The sample carries approximately 110,000 clones, 70% to 90% recorded once. Sample: peripheral blood. The receptors were sampled from a woman aged 45-65 years with active or convalescent COVID-19.

V usage is TRBV10-3 and J usage is TRBJ2-7; the D gene is possibly TRBD1 (5 bases). V gave up 2 bases and J gave up 2 bases, with 25 bases separating them. Per germline, CDR1 ENHRY and CDR2 SYGVKD. The CDR3 is made up of 19 amino acids. CDR3 sequence: CAISEQIGKNRQSPYEQYF. In DNA, the CDR3 is TGTGCCATCAGTGAGCAGATTGGGAAGAACCGACAGAGCCCCTACGAGCAGTACTTC.

In this sample, this clone turned up a few times. CDR3 protein: CASSLGQGAGNTGELFF. The DNA for the CDR3 is TGTGCCAGCAGCCTAGGACAGGGGGCGGGGAACACCGGGGAGCTGTTTTTT. The V gene is TRBV9, the J gene TRBJ2-2, with 11 bases matching TRBD1. The CDR3 consists of 17 residues. The trim removed 4 bases at V and 1 base at J, leaving 6 bases unmatched. Per germline, CDR1 SGDLS and CDR2 YYNGEE.

This clone was observed a handful of times. The gene calls are TRBV5-1 and TRBJ2-7; 8 bases map to TRBD1. Per the germline V gene, CDR1 is SGHRS and CDR2 is YFSETQ. This CDR3 comprises 17 residues. V lost 2 bases to trimming and J lost 5 bases; unmatched junction nucleotides: 15. The CDR3 nucleotides read TGCGCCAGCAGCTTAAACGGACAGGGACCCGCCGCGGACGAGCAGTACTTC. Translating it yields CASSLNGQGPAADEQYF.

The chain couples TRBV7-3 to TRBJ2-7; tentative D call: TRBD2 (6 bases). CDR1 SGHTA and CDR2 FQGTGA come from the germline V gene. The CDR3 contains 14 residues. V dropped 4 bases and J dropped 3 bases, with 13 bases sitting between them. In DNA form, the CDR3 reads TGTGCCAGCAGCTGGGGATCGGGGGACTACGAGCAGTACTTC. It yields the protein CASSWGSGDYEQYF.

The rearrangement joins TRBV27 to TRBJ1-6; a weak D match, TRBD1 (6 bases). V was cut by 5 bases and J by 6 bases, with 17 bases left in between. Per the germline V gene, CDR1 is MNHEY and CDR2 is SMNVEV (reference sequence). This CDR3 contains 16 residues. The DNA for the CDR3 is TGTGCCAGCAGTAGGGCATTGGGGGCTGGTAATTCACCCCTCCACTTT. It translates to CASSRALGAGNSPLHF.

This clone was seen once. The chain links TRBV28 to TRBJ1-5; 8 bases align to TRBD1. The trim removed 5 bases at V and 8 bases at J, leaving 8 bases unmatched. The CDR3 spans 14 residues. CDR1 and CDR2 (germline): MDHEN, SYDVKM. In DNA, the CDR3 is TGTGCCAGCAGTCCCAGGACAGGGCCGAAGCCCCAGCATTTT. Encoded protein: CASSPRTGPKPQHF. The complete variable domain, with remaining parts taken from reference TRBV28 and TRBJ1-5, reads DVKVTQSSRYLVKRTGEKVFLECVQDMDHENMFWYRQDPGLGLRLIYFSYDVKMKEKGDIPEGYSVSREKKERFSLILESASTNQTSMYLCASSPRTGPKPQHFGDGTRLSIL.

This clone has a handful of counts. V usage is TRBV30 and J usage is TRBJ2-7; 8 bases are a match to TRBD1. Trimming took 3 bases from V and 5 from J; bases not matched to a gene: 9. The CDR3 contains 14 residues. The germline V gene encodes CDR1 GTSNPN and CDR2 SVGIG (reference sequence). The CDR3 here is CAWRPGTGFDEQYF. Written as DNA, the CDR3 is TGTGCCTGGAGACCCGGGACAGGATTTGACGAGCAGTACTTC.

This chain links TRBV5-1 with TRBJ2-2; 8 positions agree with TRBD1. Germline V gene lookup returns CDR1 SGHRS and CDR2 YFSETQ. The CDR3 consists of 14 residues. The V gene end was trimmed by 2 bases and the J gene end by 5 bases; junction bases not matched to a gene: 2. CDR3 amino acids: CASSFDRGTGELFF. CDR3 DNA: TGCGCCAGCAGCTTTGACAGGGGTACCGGGGAGCTGTTTTTT.

In this sample, this clone turned up once. This chain links TRBV19 with TRBJ1-1; TRBD1 matches 7 bases. CDR1 and CDR2 (germline): LNHDA, SQIVND (reference sequence). J lost 0 bases, V lost 5 bases, and 3 bases had no gene match. CDR3 length equals 14 residues. Here the CDR3 reads CASSEQGLNTEAFF. The CDR3 DNA sequence: TGTGCCAGTAGTGAACAGGGGTTGAACACTGAAGCTTTCTTT.

The chain recombines TRBV21-1 with TRBJ2-1; the table's D call, TRBD2, was not checked against the DNA. TRBV21-1 is a pseudogene locus. The CDR3 runs to 18 residues. The CDR3 here is CASPFTLLAGGSGDEQFF. Here the CDR3 DNA reads TGTGCCAGCCCATTTACCCTCCTAGCGGGAGGGTCTGGGGATGAGCAGTTCTTC.

This chain connects TRBV3-1 (or the pseudogene TRBV3-2) to TRBJ2-7, with D unresolved. Germline assignment: CDR1 LGHDT and CDR2 YNNKEL (reference sequence). The ends were cut back, 1 base at V and 2 bases at J, with 6 bases in the middle. The CDR3 spans 13 residues. DNA for the CDR3: TGTGCCAGCAGCCAAGCCCAGACCTACGAGCAGTACTTC. Protein sequence: CASSQAQTYEQYF.

About this clone itself: Germline and junction disagree at one end, which may indicate a read error. The chain has TRBV9 and TRBJ2-7; possible D gene TRBD2, 6 bases. CDR1 is SGDLS, CDR2 YYNGEE, per germline. The CDR3 has 14 amino acids. The CDR3 spells CASIVLAVVHEQYF. In DNA form, the CDR3 reads TGTGCCAGCATCGTATTAGCGGTAGTTCACGAGCAGTACTTC.

The V and J genes are TRBV6-2 or TRBV6-3 and TRBJ1-1, with a possible D match to TRBD1 (6 bases). Germline V lookup: CDR1 MNHEY, CDR2 SVGEGT. V was cut by 6 bases and J by 9 bases, with 14 bases left in between. The CDR3 has 12 amino acids. The CDR3 DNA reads as TGTGCCAGCAGCCTGACAGGACTTCAAGCTTTCTTT. It is translated as CASSLTGLQAFF.